Sequencing of this T cell receptor beta chain was carried out in a study of chemoradiotherapy in HPV16-positive cancers. Repeated repertoire sampling spanned the course of chemoradiotherapy. The ends were cut back, 11 bases at V and 1 base at J, with 18 bases in the middle. CDR3 length: 14 residues. Germline lookup yields CDR1 SGHDN and CDR2 FVKESK. To note about this clone: Antigen specificity is unknown.

General study points: In HPV16-positive patients, HPV-responsive T-cell expansion tracked better recurrence-free survival. Candidate HPV-specific clones and E7-related TCR motifs grew in tumor during treatment.

Produced via immunoSEQ multiplex PCR; TCRdb's table is partial and in-frame only. The sample contains about 14,000 clones, around 74% of which appear only once. The gene calls are TRBV14 and TRBJ2-7, with D possibly called TRBD1 or TRBD2 (5 bases each). This sample was taken from a patient who underwent chemoradiotherapy. The source of this sequence is a human donor with HPV-associated anogenital cancer. The CDR3 region has the DNA TGTGCCTCAATCTCAAGAGGGGTGTCCTACGAGCAGTACTTC. Protein product: CASISRGVSYEQYF.